These 21 T cell receptor beta chains were all obtained from the same sample, sequenced in a study of CD8 T cells in ankylosing spondylitis. In TCRdb, the 5' RACE reads were re-called with MiXCR into one record per CDR3 protein. The sample carries under 35,000 distinct CDR3 sequences, approximately 7.1% recorded once. The specimen sequenced was blood, either unsorted or a sorted T cell fraction (not recorded which). The receptors come from a male donor with ankylosing spondylitis or in good health (not recorded which).

This clonotype was picked up many times. The chain uses TRBV20-1 and TRBJ1-4; no clear D. The CDR3 has 15 amino acids. The V gene lost 0 bases and the J gene lost 3 bases, with 11 bases spanning the gap. Looked up from germline, CDR1 is DFQATT and CDR2 is SNEGSKA (reference sequence). CDR3 loop: CSARDRRASNEKLFF. The CDR3 DNA sequence: TGCAGTGCTAGAGATCGGAGGGCATCTAATGAAAAACTGTTTTTT.

This clonotype turned up a few times. The CDR3 bases are TGTGCCAGCAGCCTGAACTCTGGGGCCAACGTCCTGACTTTC. It is translated as CASSLNSGANVLTF. V gene TRBV12-3 or TRBV12-4 combines with J gene TRBJ2-6; unclear D gene. This CDR3 spans 14 amino acids. V gave up 6 bases and J gave up 0 bases, with 6 bases separating them.

This clonotype came up a few times. The chain couples TRBV7-2 to TRBJ1-6; 8 positions match TRBD1. V lost 5 bases, J lost 7 bases, and 7 bases stayed unmatched. This CDR3 is built from 15 residues. CDR1 is SGHTA, CDR2 FQGNSA, per germline. The CDR3 DNA is TGTGCCAGCAGCACAAGACAGGGGTGGAATTCACCCCTCCACTTT. This translates into CASSTRQGWNSPLHF.

Only a few counts were recorded for this clonotype. V gene TRBV20-1 combines with J gene TRBJ2-1, with 9 bases identical to TRBD2. The ends lost 6 bases at V and 0 bases at J; junction bases unmatched: 6. The CDR3 loop spans 15 amino acids. CDR1 and CDR2 from the germline V gene are DFQATT and SNEGSKA (reference sequence). Written as DNA, the CDR3 is TGCAGTGCCCAGATGACTAGCGGCTCCTACAATGAGCAGTTCTTC. As protein: CSAQMTSGSYNEQFF.

At least ten counts were recorded for this clonotype. The chain is built from TRBV20-1 and TRBJ2-1; 10 nucleotides line up with TRBD1. CDR1 and CDR2 (germline): DFQATT, SNEGSKA (reference sequence). The CDR3 is made up of 14 amino acids. Written as DNA, the CDR3 is TGCACCTCAACCCCGGGACAGGGGTTGAATGAGCAGTTCTTC. Its translation: CTSTPGQGLNEQFF.

This clonotype was found many times. The V and J genes are TRBV3-1 and TRBJ2-1, with a weak D call TRBD2 (5 bases). Germline V gene lookup returns CDR1 LGHDT and CDR2 YNNKEL (reference sequence). The CDR3 is 16 amino acids. Trimming left V 0 bases short and J 0 bases short, with 9 bases between. For the CDR3, the DNA is TGTGCCAGCAGCCAAGACGAGGGTAGCTCCTACAATGAGCAGTTCTTC. Translating it yields CASSQDEGSSYNEQFF.

This clonotype is labeled as medium-sized. CDR3 sequence reads: CASSHRGAAYNSPLHF. The CDR3 nucleotides read TGTGCCAGCAGTCACCGGGGGGCAGCTTATAATTCACCCCTCCACTTT. This chain uses TRBV3-1 with TRBJ1-6; D is perhaps TRBD1 (6 bases). Looked up from germline, CDR1 is LGHDT and CDR2 is YNNKEL (reference sequence). The V and J ends lost 6 bases and 4 bases respectively, with 16 bases between them. This CDR3 is built from 16 residues.

This clonotype has ten or more counts. This chain connects TRBV5-1 to TRBJ2-1, with D possibly matching TRBD2 (6 bases). The CDR3 runs to 15 residues. The V gene's germline CDR1 is SGHRS and CDR2 YFSETQ. Trimming cost V 3 bases and J 4 bases, with 14 bases left between them. The CDR3 sequence: CASSSASEIYNEQFF. The CDR3 bases are TGCGCCAGCAGCTCTGCTAGCGAGATTTACAATGAGCAGTTCTTC.

This clonotype was counted many times. V is TRBV7-7 and J is TRBJ2-1; 8 nucleotides align to TRBD1. Trimming removed 5 bases from V and 5 bases from J; junction bases left unmatched: 8. This CDR3 contains 15 residues. Germline assignment: CDR1 SSHAT and CDR2 FNYEAQ (reference sequence). The CDR3 here is CASSARTGQDNEQFF. The CDR3 nucleotides are TGTGCCAGCAGCGCGCGGACAGGGCAAGACAATGAGCAGTTCTTC.

The V call is TRBV29-1, the J call TRBJ2-4; D tentatively reads TRBD1 or TRBD2 (5 bases each). CDR1 and CDR2 from the germline V gene are SQVTM and ANQGSEA. This CDR3 has 13 residues. Between the trimmed V and J ends, which lost 7 bases and 4 bases, there was a span of 14 bases. CDR3 in amino acids: CSEGSQGKNIQYF. The CDR3 bases are TGCAGCGAAGGGAGCCAGGGAAAAAACATTCAGTACTTC. The complete variable domain, with remaining parts taken from reference TRBV29-1 and TRBJ2-4, reads SAVISQKPSRDICQRGTSLTIQCQVDSQVTMMFWYRQQPGQSLTLIATANQGSEATYESGFVIDKFPISRPNLTFSTLTVSNMSPEDSSIYLCSEGSQGKNIQYFGAGTRLSVL.

This clonotype was recorded many times. The gene calls are TRBV28 and TRBJ2-2; either TRBD1 or TRBD2 may fit D (5 bases each). V lost 5 bases and J lost 4, with 20 bases in between. This CDR3 is 17 amino acids long. The V gene's germline CDR1 is MDHEN and CDR2 SYDVKM. CDR3 sequence reads: CASSMFKSGTFTGELFF. The CDR3 DNA is TGTGCCAGCAGTATGTTTAAATCGGGGACCTTCACCGGGGAGCTGTTTTTT. The full variable domain, rest sourced from reference TRBV28 and TRBJ2-2, is DVKVTQSSRYLVKRTGEKVFLECVQDMDHENMFWYRQDPGLGLRLIYFSYDVKMKEKGDIPEGYSVSREKKERFSLILESASTNQTSMYLCASSMFKSGTFTGELFFGEGSRLTVL.

This clonotype came up many times. This chain connects TRBV4-1 to TRBJ2-7; no reliable D call. The germline V gene encodes CDR1 MGHRA and CDR2 YSYEKL. The CDR3 is made up of 14 amino acids. The V end was cut by 5 bases, the J end by 2 bases, with 13 bases between. This chain's CDR3 is CASSVLAGPYEQYF. CDR3 coding DNA: TGCGCCAGCAGCGTACTTGCAGGTCCCTACGAGCAGTACTTC.

The chain recombines TRBV2 with TRBJ1-1; no reliable D call. The CDR3 contains 12 residues. V was pared by 10 bases and J by 3 bases, with 12 bases between. Per germline, CDR1 SNHLY and CDR2 FYNNEI. Here the CDR3 reads CATNGQYTEAFF. DNA of the CDR3: TGTGCCACCAACGGGCAGTACACTGAAGCTTTCTTT. Looking up the rest from reference TRBV2 and TRBJ1-1 gives the full variable domain: EPEVTQTPSHQVTQMGQEVILRCVPISNHLYFYWYRQILGQKVEFLVSFYNNEISEKSEIFDDQFSVERPDGSNFTLKIRSTKLEDSAMYFCATNGQYTEAFFGQGTRLTVV.

This clonotype has at least ten counts. The V gene is TRBV18, the J gene TRBJ2-1; no clear D gene. The CDR3 runs to 13 residues. Trimming left V 2 bases short and J 5 bases short, with 7 bases between. In germline, CDR1 is KGHSH, CDR2 LQKENI. CDR3 in DNA: TGTGCCAGCTCACCAATGGGGAACAATGAGCAGTTCTTC. Translation: CASSPMGNNEQFF.

This clonotype occurred many times. The V and J genes are TRBV5-5 and TRBJ2-7; D could derive from TRBD1 or TRBD2 (5 bases each). The CDR3 runs to 15 residues. Germline-derived CDR1 and CDR2 are SGHKS and YYEKEE (reference sequence). Trimming left V 0 bases short and J 2 bases short, with 12 bases between. The chain's CDR3 is CASSLADRDPYEQYF. DNA of the CDR3: TGTGCCAGCAGCTTGGCCGATCGGGACCCCTACGAGCAGTACTTC.

This clonotype has ten or more counts. The chain recombines TRBV30 with TRBJ2-1, with TRBD2 matching over 8 bases. The CDR3 is 14 amino acids. J gave up 7 bases and V 5 bases, and 10 bases lay outside the gene matches. CDR1 and CDR2 from the germline V gene are GTSNPN and SVGIG (reference sequence). DNA of the CDR3: TGTGCCTGGGGCCTAGCGGGTTCTTGGAATGAGCAGTTCTTC. It is translated as CAWGLAGSWNEQFF.

This clonotype occurred many times. This rearrangement joins TRBV7-7 to TRBJ2-1; 7 nucleotides line up with TRBD2. The trim removed 1 base at V and 0 bases at J, leaving 3 bases unmatched. This CDR3 is built from 16 residues. Germline-derived CDR1 and CDR2 are SSHAT and FNYEAQ (reference sequence). The CDR3 bases are TGTGCCAGCAGCTTAGAGGGCGGGAGCTCCTACAATGAGCAGTTCTTC. Amino acid sequence: CASSLEGGSSYNEQFF.

This clonotype was picked up many times. This chain connects TRBV19 to TRBJ2-1, with D perhaps given as TRBD1 or TRBD2 (5 bases each). In germline, CDR1 is LNHDA, CDR2 SQIVND (reference sequence). Trimming took off 6 bases at V and 3 bases at J, with 15 bases between the two ends. The CDR3 runs 15 residues. CDR3 in DNA: TGTGCCAGTAGACGACCCGGGGCCCTCTACAATGAGCAGTTCTTC. Translating it yields CASRRPGALYNEQFF. The variable domain in full, with the rest retrieved from reference TRBV19 and TRBJ2-1, is DGGITQSPKYLFRKEGQNVTLSCEQNLNHDAMYWYRQDPGQGLRLIYYSQIVNDFQKGDIAEGYSVSREKKESFPLTVTSAQKNPTAFYLCASRRPGALYNEQFFGPGTRLTVL.

This clonotype has a count of ten or more. This sequence joins TRBV20-1 and TRBJ1-5, with a possible D match to TRBD1 (5 bases). Germline values: CDR1 DFQATT, CDR2 SNEGSKA (reference sequence). The CDR3 has 16 amino acids. V lost 6 bases, J lost 7 bases, and 25 bases lay in between. Here the CDR3 reads CSAPSRDGSGRQPQHF. The CDR3 DNA reads TGCAGTGCCCCATCCCGGGACGGAAGTGGGAGGCAGCCCCAGCATTTT.

This chain links TRBV7-6 with TRBJ2-5; D is ambiguous. Germline V gene sequence: CDR1 SGHVS, CDR2 FNYEAQ. V lost 5 bases to trimming and J lost 5 bases, with 18 bases between them. The CDR3 consists of 15 residues. In nucleotides, the CDR3 is TGTGCCAGCAGCCCTCTTGGGCCTCGGCAGGAGACCCAGTACTTC. Its protein is CASSPLGPRQETQYF.

This clonotype has a count of ten or more. This chain uses TRBV4-2 with TRBJ1-2, with D possibly being TRBD1 (5 bases). The CDR3 sequence is 14 residues long. The germline V gene encodes CDR1 LGHNA and CDR2 YNFKEQ. Deletions cut 1 base from V and 5 bases from J, with 11 bases between. CDR3 in amino acids: CASSQGQGGYGYTF. CDR3 sequence (DNA): TGTGCCAGCAGCCAAGGCCAGGGAGGGTATGGCTACACCTTC.